This is a list of T cell receptor beta chains from one sample in a study of Tregs in tolerant kidney transplant recipients. Repertoires were generated with immunoSEQ multiplex PCR, while TCRdb's copy carries only in-frame clones and drops some. The table lists under 95,000 clones, less than 95% of them singletons. The sequences come from Tregs from blood, collected before the transplant. The receptors shown here come from a human donor who received a combined kidney and bone marrow transplant. CDR3s include the opening cysteine and the closing phenylalanine or tryptophan. The D gene is left open where the match is weak. Clone size appears in some rows only: once, few, many, or a class for an expanded clone.

d_call | clone_size | j_call | v_call | cdr3_aa | cdr3_nt
TRBD2 | - | TRBJ2-7 | TRBV28 | CASRRTSGNAFEQYF | TGTGCCAGCAGGCGTACTAGCGGGAATGCCTTCGAGCAGTACTTC
- | - | TRBJ2-5 | TRBV5-1 | CASSLEATYAKETQYF | TGCGCCAGCAGCTTGGAGGCCACATATGCTAAAGAGACCCAGTACTTC
TRBD1 | - | TRBJ1-2 | TRBV5-1 | CASSLERDRSSPNYGYTF | TGCGCCAGCAGCTTGGAGCGGGACAGGTCCTCTCCTAACTATGGCTACACCTTC
- | - | TRBJ1-1 | TRBV28 | CASSLGRGFAEAFF | TGTGCCAGCAGTTTAGGTCGGGGTTTTGCTGAAGCTTTCTTT
- | - | TRBJ1-1 | TRBV7-2 | CASRRGALDTEAFF | TGTGCCAGCCGTCGCGGAGCTCTGGACACTGAAGCTTTCTTT
TRBD1 | - | TRBJ1-5 | TRBV7-2 | CASSFTSGTGGGQPQHF | TGTGCCAGCAGCTTCACCTCGGGGACAGGGGGAGGACAGCCCCAGCATTTT
TRBD1 | - | TRBJ2-7 | TRBV4-1 | CASSPRGGHEQYF | TGCGCCAGCAGCCCCCGAGGGGGCCACGAGCAGTACTTC
- | - | TRBJ2-7 | TRBV28 | CASSLLQNYEQYF | TGTGCCAGCAGTTTACTGCAGAACTACGAGCAGTACTTC
TRBD1 | - | TRBJ1-1 | TRBV28 | CASSPPGQGVPEAFF | TGTGCCAGCAGTCCGCCGGGACAGGGGGTCCCTGAAGCTTTCTTT
TRBD1 | once | TRBJ1-4 | TRBV7-2 | CASSLARQGGEKLFF | TGTGCCAGCAGCTTAGCGCGACAGGGTGGTGAAAAACTGTTTTTT
TRBD1 | - | TRBJ1-2 | TRBV15 | CATPIWGTGRILDGYTF | TGTGCCACCCCTATTTGGGGGACAGGCCGGATTCTAGATGGCTACACCTTC
TRBD2 | - | TRBJ2-7 | TRBV4-1 | CASSQDRTSYEQYF | TGCGCCAGCAGCCAAGATAGGACTAGTTACGAGCAGTACTTC
- | - | TRBJ1-1 | TRBV7-3 | CASSFRPGDTEAFF | TGTGCCAGCAGCTTCCGCCCAGGAGACACTGAAGCTTTCTTT
TRBD1 | - | TRBJ2-2 | TRBV28 | CASRIGQGVKFANTGELFF | TGTGCCAGCAGAATCGGACAGGGGGTGAAATTCGCGAACACCGGGGAGCTGTTTTTT
- | - | TRBJ2-6 | TRBV27 | CASSHDRRPAGANVLTF | TGTGCCAGCAGCCATGACAGGAGGCCAGCGGGGGCCAACGTCCTGACTTTC
TRBD1 | - | TRBJ2-2 | TRBV29-1 | CSGGQGTGELFF | TGCAGCGGGGGACAGGGGACCGGGGAGCTGTTTTTT
- | - | TRBJ1-1 | TRBV29-1 | CSVRDTEAFF | TGCAGCGTCCGGGACACTGAAGCTTTCTTT
- | - | TRBJ2-7 | TRBV5-1 | CASSPSGDYEQYF | TGCGCCAGCAGTCCCTCAGGGGACTACGAGCAGTACTTC
TRBD1 | - | TRBJ1-2 | TRBV28 | CASSLQGDYGYTF | TGTGCCAGCAGCCTTCAGGGGGACTATGGCTACACCTTC
TRBD1 | - | TRBJ1-2 | TRBV7-2 | CASRTGNLDGYTF | TGTGCCAGCAGGACAGGGAATCTAGATGGCTACACCTTC
- | once | TRBJ2-3 | TRBV6-5 | CASRGGKGDTQYF | TGTGCCAGCAGAGGCGGGAAGGGAGATACGCAGTATTTT
TRBD1 | - | TRBJ1-2 | TRBV28 | CASSLPDRGSGGYTF | TGTGCCAGCAGTTTACCTGACAGGGGAAGTGGAGGCTACACCTTC
- | - | TRBJ2-1 | TRBV5-6 | CASSLSRGNHYNEQFF | TGTGCCAGCAGCTTGAGTCGCGGGAACCATTACAATGAGCAGTTCTTC
- | few | TRBJ2-7 | TRBV6-1 | CASSEGELSSYEQYF | TGTGCCAGCAGTGAGGGGGAGCTGAGCTCCTACGAGCAGTACTTC
TRBD1 | - | TRBJ2-7 | TRBV5-1 | CASSSSGQGAYEQYF | TGCGCCAGCAGCTCCTCCGGACAGGGCGCCTACGAGCAGTACTTC
TRBD2 | - | TRBJ2-1 | TRBV5-1 | CASSLGLAGSYNEQFF | TGCGCCAGCAGCTTGGGACTAGCGGGCTCCTACAATGAGCAGTTCTTC
- | few | TRBJ1-2 | TRBV19 | CASNQQGYGYTF | TGTGCCAGTAACCAACAGGGATATGGCTACACCTTC
- | - | TRBJ2-3 | TRBV29-1 | CSVEDQGGTDTQYF | TGCAGCGTTGAAGATCAGGGTGGCACAGATACGCAGTATTTT
- | - | TRBJ1-2 | TRBV28 | CASSPSPYNYGYTF | TGTGCCAGCAGCCCCAGCCCGTATAACTATGGCTACACCTTC
TRBD2 | - | TRBJ2-5 | TRBV5-1 | CASSLKRLAGVETQYF | TGCGCCAGCAGCTTAAAGAGACTAGCGGGAGTCGAGACCCAGTACTTC
TRBD2 | - | TRBJ2-7 | TRBV6-5 | CASSVLASGTYEQYF | TGTGCCAGCAGTGTGTTGGCTAGCGGAACCTACGAGCAGTACTTC
TRBD1 | - | TRBJ2-1 | TRBV13 | CASSLRDRNEQFF | TGTGCCAGCAGCCTCAGGGACAGAAATGAGCAGTTCTTC
- | - | TRBJ2-3 | TRBV10-2 | CASRDTGGAQYF | TGCGCCAGCAGGGACACAGGAGGGGCGCAGTATTTT
TRBD1 | once | TRBJ1-4 | TRBV7-9 | CASSLEGASYEKLFF | TGTGCCAGCAGCTTAGAGGGGGCGAGTTATGAAAAACTGTTTTTT
- | - | TRBJ2-5 | TRBV29-1 | CSVPRGAWQETQYF | TGCAGCGTTCCGAGGGGCGCTTGGCAAGAGACCCAGTACTTC
- | - | TRBJ1-2 | TRBV6-5 | CASSSDRSAMGYTF | TGTGCCAGCAGTTCCGACAGGTCAGCTATGGGCTACACCTTC
- | - | TRBJ2-7 | TRBV28 | CASSLNPRGFVGMGSYEQYF | TGTGCCAGCAGTTTGAACCCGAGAGGGTTCGTGGGAATGGGCTCCTACGAGCAGTACTTC
- | - | TRBJ2-2 | TRBV6-5 | CASSYEISSGGELFF | TGTGCCAGCAGTTACGAGATCTCATCGGGCGGGGAGCTGTTTTTT
- | once | TRBJ1-1 | TRBV14 | CASSQQARGNTEAFF | TGTGCCAGCAGCCAACAGGCGCGAGGGAACACTGAAGCTTTCTTT
- | once | TRBJ2-7 | TRBV18 | CASSPLRGITYEQYF | TGTGCCAGCTCACCCCTCAGAGGGATCACGTACGAGCAGTACTTC
- | - | TRBJ2-1 | TRBV2 | CASSEAPSINEQFF | TGTGCCAGCAGTGAAGCGCCGTCGATCAATGAGCAGTTCTTC
- | - | TRBJ2-1 | TRBV15 | CATSRGEVAIYAAIDEQFF | TGTGCCACCAGCAGGGGGGAGGTTGCTATTTATGCAGCTATCGATGAGCAGTTCTTC
- | - | TRBJ2-5 | TRBV7-2 | CASSPGPWSQETQYF | TGTGCCAGCAGCCCCGGTCCCTGGAGCCAAGAGACCCAGTACTTC
- | - | TRBJ2-5 | TRBV5-1 | CASSSAPYAETQYF | TGCGCCAGCAGCTCAGCCCCTTACGCGGAGACCCAGTACTTC
- | - | TRBJ2-2 | TRBV19 | CASTWRGNTGELFF | TGTGCCAGTACATGGCGGGGGAACACCGGGGAGCTGTTTTTT
- | - | TRBJ2-7 | TRBV5-1 | CASSLTGEDYEQYF | TGCGCCAGCAGCTTGACGGGTGAGGACTACGAGCAGTACTTC